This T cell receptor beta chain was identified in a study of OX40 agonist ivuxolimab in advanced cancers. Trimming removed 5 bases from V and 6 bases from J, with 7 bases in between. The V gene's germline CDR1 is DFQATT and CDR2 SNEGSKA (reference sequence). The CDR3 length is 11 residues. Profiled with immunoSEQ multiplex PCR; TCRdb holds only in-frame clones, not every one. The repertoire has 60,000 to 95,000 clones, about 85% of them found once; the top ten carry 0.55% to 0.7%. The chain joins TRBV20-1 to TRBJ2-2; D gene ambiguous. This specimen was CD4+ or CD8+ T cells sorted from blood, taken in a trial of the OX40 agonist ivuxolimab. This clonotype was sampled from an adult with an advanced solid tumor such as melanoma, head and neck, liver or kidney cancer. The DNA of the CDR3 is TGCAGTGCTCCTGCCGCCGGGGAGCTGTTTTTT. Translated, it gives CSAPAAGELFF.